What follows describes a single T cell receptor (beta chain). The target antigen is unknown. At one end the junction does not follow the germline gene, possibly because of a read error. RNA was extracted from bulk tissue without any cell sorting. Distant lung tissue was collected more than 3 cm away from the tumor edge. Between August and November 2014, newly diagnosed, chemotherapy-naive lung cancer patients underwent thoracic surgery in China. There are 16 residues in the CDR3. Per germline, CDR1 SGHKS and CDR2 YYEKEE (reference sequence). This sample is part of a study of tumor and adjacent non-tumor tissue in lung cancer. For the study at large: Each sample yielded roughly 4.2 million productive TCRbeta reads on average.

General observations from the study: Significantly higher TCR diversity was found in tumor than normal lung. Normal lung showed higher cumulative top 100 clone frequency than tumor.

Three rounds of nested PCR, following a modified ARM-PCR protocol, produced the TCRbeta library. TCRdb redid the calling of the multiplex PCR reads with MiXCR, one entry per CDR3 protein. Counted here are more than 75,000 distinct CDR3 sequences, 75% to 90% occurring once; the ten biggest clones make up less than 40%. The gene calls are TRBV5-5 and TRBJ2-7; the match to TRBD2 covers 7 bases. The source material was distant non-tumor lung tissue. The clonotype comes from a man in his sixties with small cell lung cancer. As DNA, the CDR3 is TGTGCCAGCCGCTTGGGTCTAGCGGAAGGTTGGTACGAGCAGTACTTC. Its translation: CASRLGLAEGWYEQYF.